Described below is a single TCR beta chain sequence and its context. Germline lookup yields CDR1 SEHNR and CDR2 FQNEAQ (reference sequence). This CDR3 has 16 amino acids. V dropped 3 bases and J dropped 3 bases, with 15 bases sitting between them. As handled by the study authors: Nucleated cell counts were estimated from reference gene primer amplification. TCRdb's copy holds only in-frame clones and misses some; the assay was immunoSEQ multiplex PCR. V, J and clone size are those of that table, while D and trimming were read from the DNA. The repertoire holds about 100,000 clones, with approximately 86% as singletons. The data were obtained in a study of blood T cell repertoires in COVID-19. Whole-study context: COVID-19 samples from acute and convalescent phases originated in the United States, Italy and Spain. From T cells, B-cell-depleted T cells, or PBMCs came the material, which was cDNA or gDNA.

The receptor was derived from a woman aged 60-75 years in a cohort sampled during active or convalescent COVID-19. The sample comprised peripheral blood. The V call is TRBV7-9, the J call TRBJ2-1, with a weak D call TRBD2 (6 bases). The CDR3 bases are TGTGCCAGCAGCTTCTACGGGAGAATAGGCTACAATGAGCAGTTCTTC. It translates to CASSFYGRIGYNEQFF. Together with reference TRBV7-9 and TRBJ2-1, the CDR3 gives the full variable domain: DTGVSQNPRHKITKRGQNVTFRCDPISEHNRLYWYRQTLGQGPEFLTYFQNEAQLEKSRLLSDRFSAERPKGSFSTLEIQRTEQGDSAMYLCASSFYGRIGYNEQFFGPGTRLTVL.